This TCR beta chain was profiled in a study of T-cell reconstitution after alpha-beta-depleted transplantation in children. Points from the study as a whole: Reports say that about two months after transplant, the alpha-beta T cells came out of several hundred graft clones that had expanded. Once a year had passed after transplant, T-cell counts and diversity came mostly from newly produced T cells.

For this clonotype: What it binds is unknown.

This sample's TCRbeta library carried unique molecular identifier barcodes. TCRdb recomputed calls from the PCR reads with MiXCR, one row per CDR3 protein. The sample lists 900,000 or so distinct CDR3 sequences; approximately 15% were seen once. The CDR3 spans 14 residues. Trimming took 4 bases from V and 6 from J; bases not matched to a gene: 4. Germline CDR1 and CDR2: SGHVS and FNYEAQ. The sequence derives from a male patient younger than 18 who had a stem cell transplant for acute lymphoblastic leukemia, so the T cells may come from the graft donor. The specimen was PBMCs, mostly from graft donor cells, collected 360 days after TCRalphabeta/CD19-depleted stem cell transplant. The rearrangement joins TRBV7-6 to TRBJ2-2, with TRBD1 matching over 8 bases. DNA for the CDR3: TGTGCCAGCAGCTATATGACAGGGGCCGGGGAGCTGTTTTTT. This codes for CASSYMTGAGELFF.